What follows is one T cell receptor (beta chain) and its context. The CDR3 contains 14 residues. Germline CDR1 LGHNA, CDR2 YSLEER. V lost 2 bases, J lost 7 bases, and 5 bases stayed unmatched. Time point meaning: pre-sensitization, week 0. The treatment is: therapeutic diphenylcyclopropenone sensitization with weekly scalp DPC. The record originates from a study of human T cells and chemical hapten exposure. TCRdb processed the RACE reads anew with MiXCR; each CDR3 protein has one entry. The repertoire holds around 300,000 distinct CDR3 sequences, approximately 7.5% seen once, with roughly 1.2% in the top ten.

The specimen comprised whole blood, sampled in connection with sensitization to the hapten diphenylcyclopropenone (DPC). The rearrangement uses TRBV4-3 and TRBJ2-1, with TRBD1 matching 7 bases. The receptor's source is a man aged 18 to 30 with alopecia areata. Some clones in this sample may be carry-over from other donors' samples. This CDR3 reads CASSQFTRGNEQFF. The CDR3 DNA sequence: TGCGCCAGCAGCCAATTTACCAGGGGGAATGAGCAGTTCTTC.